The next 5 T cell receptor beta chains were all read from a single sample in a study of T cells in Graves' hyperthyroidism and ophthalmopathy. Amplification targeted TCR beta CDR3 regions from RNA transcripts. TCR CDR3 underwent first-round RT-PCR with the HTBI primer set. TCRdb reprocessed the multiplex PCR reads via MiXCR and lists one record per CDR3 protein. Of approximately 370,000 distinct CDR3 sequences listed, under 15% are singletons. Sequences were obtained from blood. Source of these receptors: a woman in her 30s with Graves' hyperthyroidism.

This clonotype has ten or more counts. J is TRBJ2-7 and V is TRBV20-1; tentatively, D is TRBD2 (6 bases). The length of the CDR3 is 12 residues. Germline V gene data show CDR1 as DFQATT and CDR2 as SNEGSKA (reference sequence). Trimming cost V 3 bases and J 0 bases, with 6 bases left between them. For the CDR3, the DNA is TGCAGTGCTAGCGGGAGCTCCTACGAGCAGTACTTC. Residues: CSASGSSYEQYF.

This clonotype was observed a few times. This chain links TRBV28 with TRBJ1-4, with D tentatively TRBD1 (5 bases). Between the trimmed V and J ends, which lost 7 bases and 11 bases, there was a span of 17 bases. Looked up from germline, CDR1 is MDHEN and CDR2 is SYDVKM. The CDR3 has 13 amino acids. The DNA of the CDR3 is TGTGCCAGCACTCCTGGGGCCCTGGAGAAACTGTTTTTT. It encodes CASTPGALEKLFF.

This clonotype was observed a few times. The CDR3 sequence: CASSLERQGDYTDTQYF. The DNA of the CDR3 is TGCGCCAGCAGCTTGGAGCGACAGGGCGATTACACAGATACGCAGTATTTT. The gene calls are TRBV5-1 and TRBJ2-3, with 7 bases fitting TRBD1. V lost 0 bases and J lost 2; bases outside the gene matches: 9. Germline CDR1 and CDR2: SGHRS and YFSETQ. The CDR3 covers 17 residues.

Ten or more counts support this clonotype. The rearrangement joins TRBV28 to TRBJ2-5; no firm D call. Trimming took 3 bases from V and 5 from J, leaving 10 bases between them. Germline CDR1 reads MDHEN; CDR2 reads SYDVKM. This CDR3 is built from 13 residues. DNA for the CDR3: TGTGCCAGCAGTTTGGGTCCCACGGAGACCCAGTACTTC. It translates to CASSLGPTETQYF.

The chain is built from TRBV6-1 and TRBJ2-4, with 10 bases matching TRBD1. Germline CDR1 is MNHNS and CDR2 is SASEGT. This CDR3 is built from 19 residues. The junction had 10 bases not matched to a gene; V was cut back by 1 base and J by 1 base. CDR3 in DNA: TGTGCCAGCAGTGAAGTGGGGACAGGGGCTGGAAGGGCCAAAAACATTCAGTACTTC. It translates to CASSEVGTGAGRAKNIQYF.